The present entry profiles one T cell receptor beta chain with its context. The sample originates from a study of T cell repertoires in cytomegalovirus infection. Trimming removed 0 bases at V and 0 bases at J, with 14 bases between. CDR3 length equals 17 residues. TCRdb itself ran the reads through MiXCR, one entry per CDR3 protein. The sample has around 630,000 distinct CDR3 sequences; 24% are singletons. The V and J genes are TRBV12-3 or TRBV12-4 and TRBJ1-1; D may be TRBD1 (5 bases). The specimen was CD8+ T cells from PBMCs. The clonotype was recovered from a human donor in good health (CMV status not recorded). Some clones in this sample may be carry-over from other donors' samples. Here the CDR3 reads CASSLAPGRPLNTEAFF. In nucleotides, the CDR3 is TGTGCCAGCAGTTTAGCACCGGGGCGGCCCCTGAACACTGAAGCTTTCTTT.